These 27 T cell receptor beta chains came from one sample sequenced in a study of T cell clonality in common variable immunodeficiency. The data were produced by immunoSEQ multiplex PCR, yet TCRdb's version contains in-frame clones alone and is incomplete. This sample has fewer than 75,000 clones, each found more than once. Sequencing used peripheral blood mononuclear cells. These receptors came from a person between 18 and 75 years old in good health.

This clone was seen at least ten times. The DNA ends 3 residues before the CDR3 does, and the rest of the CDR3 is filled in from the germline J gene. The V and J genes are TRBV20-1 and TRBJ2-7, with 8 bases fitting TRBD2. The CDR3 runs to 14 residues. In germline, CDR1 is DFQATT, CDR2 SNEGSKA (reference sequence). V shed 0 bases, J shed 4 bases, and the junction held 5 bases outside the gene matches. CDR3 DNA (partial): TGCAGTGCTAGAGATGGGTCTAGCGGGTACGAG. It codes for CSARDGSSGYE. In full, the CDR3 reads CSARDGSSGYEQYF.

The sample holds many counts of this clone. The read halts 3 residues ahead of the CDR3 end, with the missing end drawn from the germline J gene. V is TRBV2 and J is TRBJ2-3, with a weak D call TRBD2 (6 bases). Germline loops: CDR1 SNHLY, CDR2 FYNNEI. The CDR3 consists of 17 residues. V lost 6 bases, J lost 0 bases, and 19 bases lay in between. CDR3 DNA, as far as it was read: TGTGCCAGCAGGTATCGGTTAGCGGACCTTAGCACAGATACG. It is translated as CASRYRLADLSTDT. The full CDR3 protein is CASRYRLADLSTDTQYF. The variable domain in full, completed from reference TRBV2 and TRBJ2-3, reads EPEVTQTPSHQVTQMGQEVILRCVPISNHLYFYWYRQILGQKVEFLVSFYNNEISEKSEIFDDQFSVERPDGSNFTLKIRSTKLEDSAMYFCASRYRLADLSTDTQYFGPGTRLTVL.

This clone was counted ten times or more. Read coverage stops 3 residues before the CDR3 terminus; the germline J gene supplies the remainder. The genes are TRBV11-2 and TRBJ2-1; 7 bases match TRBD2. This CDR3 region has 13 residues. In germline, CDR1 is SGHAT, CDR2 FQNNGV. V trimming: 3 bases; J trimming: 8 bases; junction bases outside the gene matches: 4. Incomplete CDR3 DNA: TGTGCCAGCAGCTTCCGTGGGGGGGATGAG. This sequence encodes CASSFRGGDE. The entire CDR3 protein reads CASSFRGGDEQFF. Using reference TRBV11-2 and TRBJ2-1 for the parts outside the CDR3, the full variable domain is EAGVAQSPRYKIIEKRQSVAFWCNPISGHATLYWYQQILGQGPKLLIQFQNNGVVDDSQLPKDRFSAERLKGVDSTLKIQPAKLEDSAVYLCASSFRGGDEQFFGPGTRLTVL.

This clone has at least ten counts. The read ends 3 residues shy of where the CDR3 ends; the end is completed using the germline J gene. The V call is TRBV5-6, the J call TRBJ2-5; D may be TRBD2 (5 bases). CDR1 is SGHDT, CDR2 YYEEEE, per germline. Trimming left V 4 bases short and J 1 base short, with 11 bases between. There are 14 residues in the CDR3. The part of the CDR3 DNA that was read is TGTGCCAGCAGCCCCGGACTGATCCAAGAGACC. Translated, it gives CASSPGLIQET. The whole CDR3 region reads CASSPGLIQETQYF.

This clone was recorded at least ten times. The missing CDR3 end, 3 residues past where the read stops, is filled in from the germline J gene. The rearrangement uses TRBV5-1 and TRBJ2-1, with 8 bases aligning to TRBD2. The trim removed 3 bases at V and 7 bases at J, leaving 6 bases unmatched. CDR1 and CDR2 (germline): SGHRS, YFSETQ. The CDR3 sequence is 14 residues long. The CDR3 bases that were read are TGCGCCAGCAGCTGGCTGACTAGCGCGAATGAG. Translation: CASSWLTSANE. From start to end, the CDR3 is CASSWLTSANEQFF.

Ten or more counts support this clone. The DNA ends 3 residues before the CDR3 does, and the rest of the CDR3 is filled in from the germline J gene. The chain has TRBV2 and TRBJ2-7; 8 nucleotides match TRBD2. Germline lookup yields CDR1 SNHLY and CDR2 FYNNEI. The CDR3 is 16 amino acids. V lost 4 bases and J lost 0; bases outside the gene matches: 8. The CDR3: CASSATSGLISYEQYF. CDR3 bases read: TGTGCCAGCAGTGCTACTAGCGGCCTAATCTCCTACGAG.

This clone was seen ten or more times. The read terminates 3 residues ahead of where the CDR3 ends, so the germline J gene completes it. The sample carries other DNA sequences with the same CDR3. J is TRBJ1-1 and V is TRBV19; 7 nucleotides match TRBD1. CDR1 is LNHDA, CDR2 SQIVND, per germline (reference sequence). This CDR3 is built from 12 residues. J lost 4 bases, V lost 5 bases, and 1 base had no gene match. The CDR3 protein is CASSRQGTEAFF. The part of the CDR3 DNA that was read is TGTGCCAGTAGTCGACAGGGCACTGAA.

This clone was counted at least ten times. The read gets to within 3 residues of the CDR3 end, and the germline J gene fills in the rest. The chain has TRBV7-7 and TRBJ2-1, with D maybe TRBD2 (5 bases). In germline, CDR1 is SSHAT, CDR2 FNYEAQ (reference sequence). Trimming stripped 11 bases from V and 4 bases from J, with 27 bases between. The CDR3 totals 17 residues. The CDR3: CAPREGVGSNLYNEQFF. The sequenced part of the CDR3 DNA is TGTGCCCCACGAGAGGGCGTTGGATCAAATTTATACAATGAG. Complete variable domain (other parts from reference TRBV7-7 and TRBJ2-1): GAGVSQSPRYKVTKRGQDVTLRCDPISSHATLYWYQQALGQGPEFLTYFNYEAQPDKSGLPSDRFSAERPEGSISTLTIQRTEQRDSAMYRCAPREGVGSNLYNEQFFGPGTRLTVL.

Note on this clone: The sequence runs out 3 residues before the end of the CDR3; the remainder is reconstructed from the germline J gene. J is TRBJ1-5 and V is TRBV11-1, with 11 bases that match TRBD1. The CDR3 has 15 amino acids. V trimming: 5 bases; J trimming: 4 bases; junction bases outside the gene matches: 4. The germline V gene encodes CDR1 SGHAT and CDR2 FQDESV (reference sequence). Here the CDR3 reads CASSLGQGVNQPQHF. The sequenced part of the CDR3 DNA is TGTGCCAGCAGCCTGGGACAGGGGGTGAATCAGCCC.

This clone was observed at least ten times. The CDR3 here is CASRHNMATNEKLFF. The sequenced CDR3 bases are TGCGCCAGCAGACACAACATGGCAACTAATGAAAAA. The J gene is TRBJ1-4, the V gene TRBV5-1; unclear D gene. The DNA ends 3 residues before the CDR3 does, and the rest of the CDR3 is filled in from the germline J gene. The germline V gene has CDR1 SGHRS and CDR2 YFSETQ. Between the trimmed V and J ends, which lost 5 bases and 0 bases, there was a span of 11 bases. This CDR3 has 15 amino acids.

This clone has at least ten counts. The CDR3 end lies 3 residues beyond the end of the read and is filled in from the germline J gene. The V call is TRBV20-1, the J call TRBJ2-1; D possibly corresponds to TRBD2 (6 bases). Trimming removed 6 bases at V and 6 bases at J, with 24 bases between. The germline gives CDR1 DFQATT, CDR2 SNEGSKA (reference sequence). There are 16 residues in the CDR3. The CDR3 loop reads CSAIPPDRLAANEQFF. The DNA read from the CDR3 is TGCAGTGCAATACCCCCCGACAGATTAGCGGCCAATGAG.

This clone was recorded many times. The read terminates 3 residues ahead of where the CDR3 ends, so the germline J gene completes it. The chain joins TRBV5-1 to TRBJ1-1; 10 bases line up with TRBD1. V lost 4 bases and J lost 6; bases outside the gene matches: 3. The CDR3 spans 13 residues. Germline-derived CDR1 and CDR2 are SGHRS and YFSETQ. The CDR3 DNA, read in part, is TGCGCCAGCAGCATGACAGGGGGCCCTGAA. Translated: CASSMTGGPE. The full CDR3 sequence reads CASSMTGGPEAFF.

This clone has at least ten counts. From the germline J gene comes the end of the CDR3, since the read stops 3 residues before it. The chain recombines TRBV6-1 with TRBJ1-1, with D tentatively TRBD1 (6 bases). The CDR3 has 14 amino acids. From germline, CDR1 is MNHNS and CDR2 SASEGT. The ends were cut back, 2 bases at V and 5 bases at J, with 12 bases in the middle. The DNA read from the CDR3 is TGTGCCAGCAGTGAATCGGGGGGCCGAACTGAA. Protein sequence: CASSESGGRTE. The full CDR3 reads CASSESGGRTEAFF.

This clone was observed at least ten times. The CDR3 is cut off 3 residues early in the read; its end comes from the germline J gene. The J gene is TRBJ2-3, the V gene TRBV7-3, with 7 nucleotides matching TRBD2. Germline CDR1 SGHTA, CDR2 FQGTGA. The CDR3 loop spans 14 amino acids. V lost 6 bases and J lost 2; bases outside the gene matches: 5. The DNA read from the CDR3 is TGTGCCAGCAGGCCTCTAGCGGACACAGATACG. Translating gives CASRPLADTDT. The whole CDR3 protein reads CASRPLADTDTQYF. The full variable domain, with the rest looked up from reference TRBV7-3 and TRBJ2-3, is GAGVSQTPSNKVTEKGKYVELRCDPISGHTALYWYRQSLGQGPEFLIYFQGTGAADDSGLPNDRFFAVRPEGSVSTLKIQRTERGDSAVYLCASRPLADTDTQYFGPGTRLTVL.

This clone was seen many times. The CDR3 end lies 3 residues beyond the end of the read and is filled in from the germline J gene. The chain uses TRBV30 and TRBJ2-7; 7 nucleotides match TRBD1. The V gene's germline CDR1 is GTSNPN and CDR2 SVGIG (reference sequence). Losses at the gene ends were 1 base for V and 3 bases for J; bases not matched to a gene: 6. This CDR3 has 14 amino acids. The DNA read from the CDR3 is TGTGCCTGGAGTGACAGGGGTAATTTCTACGAG. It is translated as CAWSDRGNFYE. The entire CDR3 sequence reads CAWSDRGNFYEQYF.

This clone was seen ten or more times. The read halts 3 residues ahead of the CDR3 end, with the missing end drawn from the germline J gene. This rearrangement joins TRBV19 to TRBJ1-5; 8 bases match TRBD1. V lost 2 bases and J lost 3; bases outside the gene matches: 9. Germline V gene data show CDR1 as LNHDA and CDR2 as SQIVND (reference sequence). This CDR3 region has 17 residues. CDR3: CASSIWSGTGSNQPQHF. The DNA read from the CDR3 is TGTGCCAGTAGTATATGGTCCGGGACAGGCTCCAATCAGCCC.

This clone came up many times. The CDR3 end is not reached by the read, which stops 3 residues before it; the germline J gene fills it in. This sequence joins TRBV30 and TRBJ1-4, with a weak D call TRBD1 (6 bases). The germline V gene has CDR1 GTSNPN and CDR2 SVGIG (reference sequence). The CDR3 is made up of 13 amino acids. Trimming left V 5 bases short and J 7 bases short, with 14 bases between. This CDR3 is CAWSGGHGEKLFF. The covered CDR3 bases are TGTGCCTGGTCCGGGGGGCACGGTGAAAAA.

Incomplete CDR3 DNA: TGTGCCAGTAGAGGACAGGGCGTCTATGGC. Residues: CASRGQGVYG. The entire CDR3 protein reads CASRGQGVYGYTF. The chain combines TRBV19 with TRBJ1-2, with 8 bases identical to TRBD1. Read coverage stops 3 residues before the CDR3 terminus; the germline J gene supplies the remainder. Germline lookup yields CDR1 LNHDA and CDR2 SQIVND (reference sequence). The CDR3 is 13 residues long. The V and J ends lost 6 bases and 4 bases, in that order; junction bases with no gene match: 4.

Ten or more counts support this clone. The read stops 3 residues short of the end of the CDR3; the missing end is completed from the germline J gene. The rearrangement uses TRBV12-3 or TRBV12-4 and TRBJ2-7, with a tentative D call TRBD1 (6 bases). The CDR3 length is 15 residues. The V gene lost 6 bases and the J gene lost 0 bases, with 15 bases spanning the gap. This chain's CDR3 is CASSRERDISYEQYF. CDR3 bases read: TGTGCCAGCAGCCGAGAACGGGACATCTCCTACGAG.

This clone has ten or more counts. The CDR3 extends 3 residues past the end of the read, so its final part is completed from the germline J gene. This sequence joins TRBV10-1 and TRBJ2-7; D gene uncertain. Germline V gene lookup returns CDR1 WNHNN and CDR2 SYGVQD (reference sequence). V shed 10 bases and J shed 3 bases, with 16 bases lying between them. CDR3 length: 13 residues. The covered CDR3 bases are TGCGCCACCGGAGATGGCGGTAACTACGAG. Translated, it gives CATGDGGNYE. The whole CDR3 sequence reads CATGDGGNYEQYF.

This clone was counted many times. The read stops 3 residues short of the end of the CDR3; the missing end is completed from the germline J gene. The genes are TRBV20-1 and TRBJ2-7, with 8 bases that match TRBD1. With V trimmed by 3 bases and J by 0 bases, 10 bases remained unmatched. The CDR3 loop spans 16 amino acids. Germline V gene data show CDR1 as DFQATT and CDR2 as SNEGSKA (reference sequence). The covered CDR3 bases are TGCAGTGCTAGCGATCTGAGGGACAGGCCCTCCTACGAG. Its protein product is CSASDLRDRPSYE. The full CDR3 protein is CSASDLRDRPSYEQYF.

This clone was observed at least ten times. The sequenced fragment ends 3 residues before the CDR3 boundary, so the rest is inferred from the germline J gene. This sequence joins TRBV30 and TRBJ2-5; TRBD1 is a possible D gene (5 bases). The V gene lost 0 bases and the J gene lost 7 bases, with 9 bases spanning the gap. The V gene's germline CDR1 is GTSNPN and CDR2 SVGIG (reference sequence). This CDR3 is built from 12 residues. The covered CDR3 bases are TGTGCCTGGAGTGTAGGGGTGGGGACC. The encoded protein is CAWSVGVGT. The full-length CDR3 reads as CAWSVGVGTQYF. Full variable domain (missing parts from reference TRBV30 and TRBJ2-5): SQTIHQWPATLVQPVGSPLSLECTVEGTSNPNLYWYRQAAGRGLQLLFYSVGIGQISSEVPQNLSASRPQDRQFILSSKKLLLSDSGFYLCAWSVGVGTQYFGPGTRLLVL.

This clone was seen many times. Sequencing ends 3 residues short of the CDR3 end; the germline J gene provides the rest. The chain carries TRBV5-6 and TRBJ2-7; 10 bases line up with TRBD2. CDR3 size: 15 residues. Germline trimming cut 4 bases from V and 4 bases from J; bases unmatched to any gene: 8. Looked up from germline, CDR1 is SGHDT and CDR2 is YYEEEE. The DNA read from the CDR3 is TGTGCCAGCAGCCGGGCGGGACTAGCGAGGTACGAG. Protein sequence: CASSRAGLARYE. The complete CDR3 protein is CASSRAGLARYEQYF.

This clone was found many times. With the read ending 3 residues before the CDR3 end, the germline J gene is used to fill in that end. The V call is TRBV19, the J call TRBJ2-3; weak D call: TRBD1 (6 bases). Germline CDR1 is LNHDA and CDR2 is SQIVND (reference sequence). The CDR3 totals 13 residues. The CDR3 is CASRTSRGGAQYF. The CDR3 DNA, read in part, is TGTGCCAGTAGGACGAGCAGGGGCGGAGCG.

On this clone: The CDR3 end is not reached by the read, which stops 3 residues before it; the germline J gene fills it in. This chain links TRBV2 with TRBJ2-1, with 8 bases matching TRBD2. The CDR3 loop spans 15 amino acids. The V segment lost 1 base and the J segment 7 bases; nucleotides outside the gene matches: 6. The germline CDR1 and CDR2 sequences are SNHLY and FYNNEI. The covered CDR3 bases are TGTGCCAGCAGTGAAGATCCGAGCGGGAGAAATGAG. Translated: CASSEDPSGRNE. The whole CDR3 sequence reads CASSEDPSGRNEQFF.

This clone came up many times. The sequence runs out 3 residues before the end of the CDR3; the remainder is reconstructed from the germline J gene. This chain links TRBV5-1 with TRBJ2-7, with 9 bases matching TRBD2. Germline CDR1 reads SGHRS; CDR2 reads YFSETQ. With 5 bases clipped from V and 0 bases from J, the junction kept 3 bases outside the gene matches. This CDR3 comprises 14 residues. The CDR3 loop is CASRPSGDSYEQYF. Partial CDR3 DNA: TGCGCCAGCAGACCTAGCGGGGACTCCTACGAG.

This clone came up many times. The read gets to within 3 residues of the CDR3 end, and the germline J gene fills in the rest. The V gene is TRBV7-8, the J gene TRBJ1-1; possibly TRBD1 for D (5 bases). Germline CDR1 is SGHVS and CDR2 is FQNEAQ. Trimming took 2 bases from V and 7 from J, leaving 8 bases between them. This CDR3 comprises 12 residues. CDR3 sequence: CASSLSGGEAFF. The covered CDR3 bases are TGTGCCAGCAGCTTATCGGGGGGTGAA.